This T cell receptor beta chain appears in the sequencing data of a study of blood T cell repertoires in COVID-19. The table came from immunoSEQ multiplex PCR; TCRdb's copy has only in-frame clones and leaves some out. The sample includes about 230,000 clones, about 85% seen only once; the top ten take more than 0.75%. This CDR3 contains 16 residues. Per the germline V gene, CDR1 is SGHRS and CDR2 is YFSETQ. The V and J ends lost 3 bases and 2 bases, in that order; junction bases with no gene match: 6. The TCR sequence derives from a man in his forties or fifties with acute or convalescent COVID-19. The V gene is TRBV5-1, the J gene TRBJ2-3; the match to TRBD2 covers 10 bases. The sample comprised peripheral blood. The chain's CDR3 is CASSSLLAGATDTQYF. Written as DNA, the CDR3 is TGCGCCAGCAGCTCACTCCTAGCGGGGGCCACAGATACGCAGTATTTT.